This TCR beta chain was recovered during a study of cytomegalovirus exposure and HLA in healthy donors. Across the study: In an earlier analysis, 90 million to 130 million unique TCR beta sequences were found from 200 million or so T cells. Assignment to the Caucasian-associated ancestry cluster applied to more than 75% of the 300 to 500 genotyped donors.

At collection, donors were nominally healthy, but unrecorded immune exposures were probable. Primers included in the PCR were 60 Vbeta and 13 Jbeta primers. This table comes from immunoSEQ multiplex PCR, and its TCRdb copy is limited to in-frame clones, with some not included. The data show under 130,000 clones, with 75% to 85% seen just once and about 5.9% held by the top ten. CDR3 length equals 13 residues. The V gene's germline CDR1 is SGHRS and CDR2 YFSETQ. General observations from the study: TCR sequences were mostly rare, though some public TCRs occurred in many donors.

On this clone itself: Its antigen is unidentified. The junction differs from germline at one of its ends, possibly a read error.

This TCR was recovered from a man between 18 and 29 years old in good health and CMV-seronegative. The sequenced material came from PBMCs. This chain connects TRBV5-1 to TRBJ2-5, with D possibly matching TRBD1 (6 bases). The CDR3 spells CASSSQGPETQYF. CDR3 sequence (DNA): TGTGCCAGCAGCTCACAGGGCCCAGAGACCCAGTACTTC. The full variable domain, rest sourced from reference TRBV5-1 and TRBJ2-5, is KAGVTQTPRYLIKTRGQQVTLSCSPISGHRSVSWYQQTPGQGLQFLFEYFSETQRNKGNFPGRFSGRQFSNSRSEMNVSTLELGDSALYLCASSSQGPETQYFGPGTRLLVL.